This T cell receptor (beta chain) was documented in a study of CD8 T cells in ankylosing spondylitis. Study observations and caveats: Ankylosing spondylitis blood appeared to carry a characteristic TCR beta motif of roughly eight highly homologous variants. Clones linked to the disease showed a CD8+ phenotype. They occurred at relatively low frequencies in peripheral blood.

This clonotype was counted only a few times. No antigen is known for it. V gave up 4 bases and J gave up 8 bases; unmatched junction bases: 11. The CDR3 spans 16 residues. Generation of TCR beta libraries employed quantitative 5'-RACE incorporating molecular barcodes. TCRdb re-derived calls from the 5' RACE reads in MiXCR, one entry per CDR3 protein. The data contain fewer than 750,000 distinct CDR3 sequences, under 20% of them singletons. The TCR was taken from a male donor with ankylosing spondylitis. Sequences were obtained from blood, either unsorted or a sorted T cell fraction (not recorded which). This chain links TRBV12-3 or TRBV12-4 with TRBJ2-1; 10 bases line up with TRBD1. CDR3 in amino acids: CASSWGTGTGVDEQFF. The CDR3 DNA sequence: TGTGCCAGCAGTTGGGGTACCGGGACAGGGGTGGATGAGCAGTTCTTC.